These 18 T cell receptor beta chains were sequenced from one sample in a study of CD8 T cells in Susac syndrome. Roughly 0.45 to 1 ug RNA was reverse transcribed with random hexamers. TCRdb reprocessed the immunoSEQ multiplex PCR reads via MiXCR and lists one record per CDR3 protein. The table has about 200,000 distinct CDR3 sequences, nearly 95% seen once. The sequencing input was CD4+ T cells from PBMCs. These receptors were taken from a human donor with multiple sclerosis.

The rearrangement uses TRBV6-6 and TRBJ1-2; 8 nucleotides line up with TRBD1. V shed 7 bases, J shed 3 bases, and the junction held 7 bases outside the gene matches. CDR3 size: 14 residues. Germline V gene sequence: CDR1 MNHNY, CDR2 SVGAGI (reference sequence). This CDR3 is CASIRDRNYYGYTF. For the CDR3, the DNA is TGTGCCAGCATCAGGGACAGGAATTACTATGGCTACACCTTC.

As DNA, the CDR3 is TGTGCCGCAACAGAGATTTCCACAGATACGCAGTATTTT. Its protein product is CAATEISTDTQYF. The chain joins TRBV6-5 to TRBJ2-3; D is unclear. Germline CDR1 is MNHEY and CDR2 is SVGAGI. The V gene lost 11 bases and the J gene lost 2 bases, with 14 bases spanning the gap. The CDR3 sequence is 13 residues long.

The chain is built from TRBV11-2 and TRBJ2-7; TRBD1 agrees at 10 bases. CDR1 SGHAT and CDR2 FQNNGV come from the germline V gene. Trimming at V came to 1 base and at J to 7 bases, leaving 7 bases not matched to a gene. This CDR3 comprises 15 residues. For the CDR3, the DNA is TGTGCCAGCAGCTTAGCCGGGACAGGGGTATTGGAGCAGTACTTC. This gives the protein CASSLAGTGVLEQYF.

The chain recombines TRBV20-1 with TRBJ1-2; 7 bases line up with TRBD1. The CDR3 length is 14 residues. CDR1 is DFQATT and CDR2 is SNEGSKA in the germline V gene (reference sequence). Trimming took 6 bases from V and 3 from J; bases not matched to a gene: 10. This CDR3 reads CSAPVADRDYGYTF. For the CDR3, the DNA is TGCAGTGCCCCGGTGGCAGACAGGGACTATGGCTACACCTTC.

The V and J genes are TRBV20-1 and TRBJ2-3; 7 bases line up with TRBD2. The CDR3 has 14 residues. Germline V gene sequence: CDR1 DFQATT, CDR2 SNEGSKA (reference sequence). The V gene end was trimmed by 7 bases and the J gene end by 2 bases; junction bases not matched to a gene: 9. The CDR3 sequence is CSVPGSGFTDTQYF. The CDR3 nucleotides are TGCAGTGTCCCGGGTAGCGGGTTCACAGATACGCAGTATTTT.

V and J are TRBV29-1 and TRBJ1-1; D unresolved. Germline V gives CDR1 SQVTM, CDR2 ANQGSEA. Trimming took off 4 bases at V and 3 bases at J, with 12 bases between the two ends. The CDR3 spans 13 residues. The CDR3: CSVGLNRDTEAFF. In nucleotides, the CDR3 is TGCAGCGTTGGCCTTAATCGAGACACTGAAGCTTTCTTT.

The chain combines TRBV20-1 with TRBJ1-5, with TRBD1 matching over 9 bases. Per germline, CDR1 DFQATT and CDR2 SNEGSKA (reference sequence). The CDR3 has 13 residues. The J segment lost 9 bases and the V segment lost 5 bases, leaving 8 bases of the junction unmatched. CDR3 protein: CSARTGASGPQHF. CDR3 bases: TGCAGTGCTCGGACAGGGGCGAGTGGGCCCCAGCATTTT.

V and J are TRBV29-1 and TRBJ1-2; 8 positions match TRBD1. The length of the CDR3 is 14 residues. With 6 bases clipped from V and 6 bases from J, the junction kept 12 bases outside the gene matches. Germline V gives CDR1 SQVTM, CDR2 ANQGSEA. CDR3 sequence: CSVATGAPANGYTF. As DNA, the CDR3 is TGCAGCGTCGCGACAGGGGCTCCGGCGAATGGCTACACCTTC.

The chain joins TRBV5-7 to TRBJ2-1, with TRBD2 matching 8 bases. TRBV5-7 is an ORF, with its function uncertain. This CDR3 is built from 15 residues. Losses at the gene ends were 1 base for V and 9 bases for J; bases not matched to a gene: 9. Here the CDR3 reads CASSLPGLGYIEQFF. The CDR3, as DNA: TGTGCCAGCAGCTTGCCGGGACTAGGCTATATTGAGCAGTTCTTC.

This chain links TRBV20-1 with TRBJ2-3; TRBD2 agrees at 9 bases. The V and J ends lost 5 bases and 2 bases, in that order; junction bases with no gene match: 5. The length of the CDR3 is 14 residues. Per the germline V gene, CDR1 is DFQATT and CDR2 is SNEGSKA (reference sequence). The CDR3 coding sequence is TGCAGTGCTGCGGCGGGAGGGCACACAGATACGCAGTATTTT. Its translation: CSAAAGGHTDTQYF.

The chain carries TRBV28 and TRBJ1-5; possible D gene TRBD1, 5 bases. CDR1 and CDR2 from the germline V gene are MDHEN and SYDVKM. This CDR3 region has 17 residues. V was clipped by 6 bases and J by 1 base, with 19 bases between them. CDR3 amino acids: CASRHPVGGGSNQPQHF. The CDR3 bases are TGTGCCAGCAGGCATCCTGTCGGGGGTGGGAGCAATCAGCCCCAGCATTTT.

The V and J genes are TRBV11-2 and TRBJ2-7; D is perhaps TRBD2 (5 bases). CDR1 and CDR2 from the germline V gene are SGHAT and FQNNGV. V was shortened by 2 bases and J by 3 bases, with 14 bases between the two germline ends. This CDR3 has 15 residues. CDR3 DNA sequence: TGTGCCAGCAGCTTATACCCCTCCGGGAACTACGAGCAGTACTTC. Amino acids: CASSLYPSGNYEQYF.

J is TRBJ2-5 and V is TRBV5-1; no clear D gene. This CDR3 spans 12 amino acids. Germline CDR1 SGHRS, CDR2 YFSETQ. Trimming pared 4 bases from V and 1 base from J, leaving 5 bases between. The CDR3 loop reads CASSPAQETQYF. In DNA, the CDR3 is TGCGCCAGCAGCCCGGCCCAAGAGACCCAGTACTTC.

The CDR3 DNA follows: TGCAGTGCTGGTGAACAGGGTGATGATGGCTACACCTTC. It translates to CSAGEQGDDGYTF. The chain joins TRBV20-1 to TRBJ1-2; D might be TRBD1 (6 bases). Trimming cost V 5 bases and J 6 bases, with 16 bases left between them. This CDR3 is 13 amino acids long. Germline assignment: CDR1 DFQATT and CDR2 SNEGSKA (reference sequence).

J is TRBJ1-2 and V is TRBV5-1, with 10 bases aligning to TRBD1. This CDR3 comprises 14 residues. V trimming: 7 bases; J trimming: 13 bases; junction bases outside the gene matches: 16. The germline gives CDR1 SGHRS, CDR2 YFSETQ. CDR3 sequence: CASAIQGTGEFGTF. The CDR3 DNA reads as TGCGCCAGCGCCATCCAGGGGACAGGGGAATTTGGCACCTTC.

The V gene is TRBV25-1, the J gene TRBJ1-1; TRBD1 agrees at 7 bases. The germline V gene has CDR1 MGHDK and CDR2 SYGVNS. The CDR3 spans 15 residues. V shed 5 bases, J shed 5 bases, and the junction held 11 bases outside the gene matches. CDR3 region: CASSRLDREGTEAFF. CDR3 bases: TGTGCCAGCAGTCGCCTCGACAGGGAGGGAACTGAAGCTTTCTTT.

This clonotype was detected a few times. This chain joins TRBV18 and TRBJ1-1; D perhaps matches TRBD1 (5 bases). Germline CDR1 KGHSH, CDR2 LQKENI. With 4 bases removed from V and 5 bases from J, the gap between germline ends came to 11 bases. This CDR3 comprises 13 residues. As DNA, the CDR3 is TGTGCCAGCTCACAGGGAGGGGATACTGAAGCTTTCTTT. Protein sequence: CASSQGGDTEAFF. The variable domain in full, completed from reference TRBV18 and TRBJ1-1, reads NAGVMQNPRHLVRRRGQEARLRCSPMKGHSHVYWYRQLPEEGLKFMVYLQKENIIDESGMPKERFSAEFPKEGPSILRIQQVVRGDSAAYFCASSQGGDTEAFFGQGTRLTVV.

The V and J genes are TRBV7-9 and TRBJ2-1, with 10 bases fitting TRBD2. Trimming at V came to 4 bases and at J to 5 bases, leaving 8 bases not matched to a gene. CDR1 is SEHNR and CDR2 is FQNEAQ in the germline V gene (reference sequence). The CDR3 loop spans 16 amino acids. The CDR3 sequence is CASSSPGLANNNEQFF. The CDR3 region has the DNA TGTGCCAGCAGCTCCCCGGGACTAGCGAATAACAATGAGCAGTTCTTC.